Presented here are 12 T cell receptor beta chains from one specimen sequenced in a study of T cells after yellow fever vaccination. TCRdb independently ran MiXCR on the 5' RACE reads; one entry per CDR3 protein. The sample holds 200,000 to 250,000 distinct CDR3 sequences, 6.5% to 8.5% seen once. This material consisted of CD4+ T cells sorted from PBMCs, taken 15 days after the yellow fever booster vaccination. The receptors shown here come from a man aged 25 to 40 who received the YFV17D yellow fever vaccine.

The rearrangement uses TRBV6-5 and TRBJ2-7; D gene unclear. Germline CDR1 is MNHEY and CDR2 is SVGAGI. Deletions cut 11 bases from V and 0 bases from J, with 8 bases between. This CDR3 contains 11 residues. The CDR3 spells CAAGHSYEQYF. The CDR3 DNA follows: TGTGCCGCCGGCCACTCCTACGAGCAGTACTTC.

This clonotype was seen many times. This chain joins TRBV20-1 and TRBJ2-3; weak D call: TRBD2 (5 bases). In germline, CDR1 is DFQATT, CDR2 SNEGSKA (reference sequence). Trimming removed 7 bases at V and 1 base at J, with 15 bases between. The CDR3 consists of 14 residues. CDR3 protein: CSVSEGARTDTQYF. CDR3 bases: TGCAGTGTCAGCGAGGGCGCTCGCACAGATACGCAGTATTTT.

V gene TRBV3-1 combines with J gene TRBJ1-1; 8 nucleotides line up with TRBD1. Germline values: CDR1 LGHDT, CDR2 YNNKEL (reference sequence). CDR3 length: 15 residues. The J segment lost 4 bases and the V segment lost 5 bases, leaving 9 bases of the junction unmatched. This CDR3 reads CASSNEWTGSTEAFF. The CDR3 DNA sequence: TGTGCCAGCAGCAACGAATGGACAGGGAGCACTGAAGCTTTCTTT.

This clonotype was counted a few times. This chain uses TRBV20-1 with TRBJ2-6; D might be TRBD1 (6 bases). Germline CDR1 reads DFQATT; CDR2 reads SNEGSKA (reference sequence). Trimming cost V 1 base and J 0 bases, with 10 bases left between them. The CDR3 contains 16 residues. CDR3 sequence reads: CSARGGQLSGANVLTF. The CDR3 DNA reads as TGCAGTGCTAGAGGCGGACAGCTCTCTGGGGCCAACGTCCTGACTTTC.

This clonotype was recorded a few times. This chain joins TRBV3-1 and TRBJ1-5; the D is unclear. The germline CDR1 and CDR2 sequences are LGHDT and YNNKEL (reference sequence). V gave up 1 base and J gave up 2 bases, with 9 bases separating them. This CDR3 is built from 15 residues. The CDR3 loop reads CASSQGAGGNQPQHF. CDR3 bases: TGTGCCAGCAGCCAAGGTGCGGGCGGCAATCAGCCCCAGCATTTT.

This clonotype turned up a few times. The chain joins TRBV20-1 to TRBJ2-7; 7 positions match TRBD2. Germline CDR1 and CDR2: DFQATT and SNEGSKA (reference sequence). This CDR3 spans 14 amino acids. With V trimmed by 6 bases and J by 2 bases, 10 bases remained unmatched. CDR3 in DNA: TGCAGTGCGTCCCCCGGGACTAACACCTACGAGCAGTACTTC. This encodes CSASPGTNTYEQYF.

This clonotype has a count of ten or more. V gene TRBV7-2 combines with J gene TRBJ2-5, with unresolved D. Germline V lookup: CDR1 SGHTA, CDR2 FQGNSA. This CDR3 comprises 15 residues. V was pared by 6 bases and J by 3 bases, with 17 bases between. The CDR3 region is CASRSGQEREETQYF. DNA for the CDR3: TGTGCCAGCAGATCTGGGCAGGAGAGAGAAGAGACCCAGTACTTC.

This chain uses TRBV5-1 with TRBJ1-1; D gene ambiguous. This CDR3 spans 14 amino acids. V was trimmed by 0 bases and J by 6 bases, leaving 12 bases between them. Germline-derived CDR1 and CDR2 are SGHRS and YFSETQ. In DNA form, the CDR3 reads TGCGCCAGCAGCTTGGAACCGCGCGACGCTGAAGCTTTCTTT. As protein: CASSLEPRDAEAFF.

This clonotype turned up a few times. This chain uses TRBV15 with TRBJ1-2; 8 bases are shared with TRBD1. The CDR3 covers 14 residues. CDR1 is LNHNV, CDR2 YYDKDF, per germline (reference sequence). V shed 7 bases and J 7 bases; nucleotides not matched to a gene: 11. As DNA, the CDR3 is TGTGCCACCAACGGAGATCAGGGGGCTATTGGCTACACCTTC. Amino acid sequence: CATNGDQGAIGYTF.

The gene calls are TRBV3-1 and TRBJ2-1; 7 nucleotides match TRBD2. Germline loops: CDR1 LGHDT, CDR2 YNNKEL (reference sequence). The CDR3 covers 12 residues. The J segment lost 7 bases and the V segment lost 9 bases, leaving 6 bases of the junction unmatched. This chain's CDR3 is CASRGGRNEQFF. The CDR3 DNA is TGTGCCAGTAGGGGAGGGCGTAATGAGCAGTTCTTC.

This clonotype was recorded a few times. This chain's CDR3 is CASSLRTENQPQHF. In DNA, the CDR3 is TGTGCCAGCAGTTTGAGAACGGAGAATCAGCCCCAGCATTTT. This sequence joins TRBV12-3 or TRBV12-4 and TRBJ1-5, with D hard to call. Between the trimmed V and J ends, which lost 3 bases and 4 bases, there was a span of 10 bases. The CDR3 is 14 amino acids.

This clonotype was detected a few times. The V and J genes are TRBV2 and TRBJ2-1; 9 bases line up with TRBD2. The CDR3 consists of 14 residues. Germline CDR1 SNHLY, CDR2 FYNNEI. V lost 3 bases to trimming and J lost 6 bases; unmatched junction nucleotides: 3. The CDR3 reads CASSELAGANEQFF. Here the CDR3 DNA reads TGTGCCAGCAGTGAGTTAGCGGGGGCCAATGAGCAGTTCTTC.